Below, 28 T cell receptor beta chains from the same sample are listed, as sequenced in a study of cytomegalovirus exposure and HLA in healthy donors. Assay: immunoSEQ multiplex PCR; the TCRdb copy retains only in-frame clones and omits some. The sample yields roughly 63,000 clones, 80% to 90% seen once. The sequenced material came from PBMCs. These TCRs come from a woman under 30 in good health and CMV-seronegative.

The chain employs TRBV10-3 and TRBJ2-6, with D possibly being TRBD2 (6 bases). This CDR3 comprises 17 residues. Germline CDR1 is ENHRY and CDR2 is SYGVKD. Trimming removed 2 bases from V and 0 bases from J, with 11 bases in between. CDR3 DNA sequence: TGTGCCATCAGTGAGGCGGGACGGGTCTCTGGGGCCAACGTCCTGACTTTC. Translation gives CAISEAGRVSGANVLTF.

CDR3 sequence reads: CASTSGGRYEQYF. CDR3 bases: TGTGCCAGCACTTCGGGGGGGCGGTACGAGCAGTACTTC. This chain connects TRBV28 to TRBJ2-7; TRBD2 matches 8 bases. The CDR3 runs 13 residues. After removal of 7 bases from V and 4 bases from J, the junction contained 6 bases not matched to a gene. CDR1 MDHEN and CDR2 SYDVKM come from the germline V gene.

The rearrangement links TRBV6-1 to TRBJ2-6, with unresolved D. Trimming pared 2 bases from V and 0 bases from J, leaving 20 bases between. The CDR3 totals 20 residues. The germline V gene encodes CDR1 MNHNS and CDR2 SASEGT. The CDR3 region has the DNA TGTGCCAGCAGTGAACTGAGGCTTATACGTGGATCCTCTGGGGCCAACGTCCTGACTTTC. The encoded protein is CASSELRLIRGSSGANVLTF.

The CDR3 DNA reads TGTGCCACGGAACAGGGGTTCGAAGGGAACACCATATATTTT. Translated, it gives CATEQGFEGNTIYF. The J gene is TRBJ1-3, the V gene TRBV30, with 7 bases lining up with TRBD1. CDR1 and CDR2 from the germline V gene are GTSNPN and SVGIG (reference sequence). J lost 7 bases, V lost 8 bases, and 14 bases had no gene match. The CDR3 contains 14 residues.

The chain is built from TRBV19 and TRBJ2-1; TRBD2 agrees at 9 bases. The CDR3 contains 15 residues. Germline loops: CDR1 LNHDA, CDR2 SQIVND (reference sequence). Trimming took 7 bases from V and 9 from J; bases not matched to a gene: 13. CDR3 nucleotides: TGTGCCAGTACCTCACCGGGACTAGCTTATGGTGAGCAGTTCTTC. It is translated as CASTSPGLAYGEQFF.

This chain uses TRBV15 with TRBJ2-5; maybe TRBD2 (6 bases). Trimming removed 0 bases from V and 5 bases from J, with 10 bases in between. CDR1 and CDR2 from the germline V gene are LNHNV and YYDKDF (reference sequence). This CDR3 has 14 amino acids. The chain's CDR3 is CATSRDWRVETQYF. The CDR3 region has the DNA TGTGCCACCAGCAGAGATTGGAGGGTCGAGACCCAGTACTTC.

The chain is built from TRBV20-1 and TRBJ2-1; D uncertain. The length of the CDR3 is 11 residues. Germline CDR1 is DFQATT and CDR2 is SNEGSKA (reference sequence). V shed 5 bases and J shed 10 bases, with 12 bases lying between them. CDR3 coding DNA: TGCAGTGCTGCCGGAGCTTGGGAGCAGTTCTTC. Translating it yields CSAAGAWEQFF.

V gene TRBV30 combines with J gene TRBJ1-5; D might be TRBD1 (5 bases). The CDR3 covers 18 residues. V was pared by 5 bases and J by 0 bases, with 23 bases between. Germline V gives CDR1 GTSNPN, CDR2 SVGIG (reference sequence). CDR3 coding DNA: TGTGCCTGGTACCGGACACCCTGGGCCGAACATAGCAATCAGCCCCAGCATTTT. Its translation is CAWYRTPWAEHSNQPQHF.

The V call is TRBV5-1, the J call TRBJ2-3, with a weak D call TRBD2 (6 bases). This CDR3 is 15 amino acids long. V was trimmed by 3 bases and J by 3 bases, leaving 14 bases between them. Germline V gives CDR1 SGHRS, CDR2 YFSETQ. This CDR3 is CASSSGPRGTDTQYF. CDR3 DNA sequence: TGCGCCAGCAGCTCGGGACCCCGGGGGACAGATACGCAGTATTTT.

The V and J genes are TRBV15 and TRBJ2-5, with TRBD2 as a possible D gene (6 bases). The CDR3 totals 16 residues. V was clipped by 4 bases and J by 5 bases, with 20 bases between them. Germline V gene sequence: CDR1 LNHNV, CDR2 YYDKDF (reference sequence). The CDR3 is CATSTVLGGRWETQYF. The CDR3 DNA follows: TGTGCCACCAGCACAGTATTAGGTGGGAGGTGGGAGACCCAGTACTTC.

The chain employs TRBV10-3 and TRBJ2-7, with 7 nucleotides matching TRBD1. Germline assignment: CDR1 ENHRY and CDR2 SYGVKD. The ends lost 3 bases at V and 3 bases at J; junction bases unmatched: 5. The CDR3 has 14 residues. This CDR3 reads CAISDHGTVYEQYF. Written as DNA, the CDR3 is TGTGCCATCAGTGACCACGGGACAGTCTACGAGCAGTACTTC.

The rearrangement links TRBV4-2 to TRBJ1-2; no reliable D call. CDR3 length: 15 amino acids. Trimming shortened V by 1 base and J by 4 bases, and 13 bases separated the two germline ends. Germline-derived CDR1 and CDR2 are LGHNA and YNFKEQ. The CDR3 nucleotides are TGTGCCAGCAGCCAAGGACGGCAGGCAGGCTATGGCTACACCTTC. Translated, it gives CASSQGRQAGYGYTF.

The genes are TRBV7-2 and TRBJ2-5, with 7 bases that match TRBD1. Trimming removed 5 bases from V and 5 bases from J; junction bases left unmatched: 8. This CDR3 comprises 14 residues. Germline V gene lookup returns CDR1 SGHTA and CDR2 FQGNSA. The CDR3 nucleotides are TGTGCCAGCAGCGTCAGTAGGGGGCGGGAGACCCAGTACTTC. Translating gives CASSVSRGRETQYF.

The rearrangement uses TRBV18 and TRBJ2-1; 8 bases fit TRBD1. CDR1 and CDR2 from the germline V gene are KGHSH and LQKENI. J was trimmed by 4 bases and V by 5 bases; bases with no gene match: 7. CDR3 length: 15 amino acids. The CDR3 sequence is CASSSTGDGYNEQFF. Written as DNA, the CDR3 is TGTGCCAGCTCATCGACAGGGGATGGTTACAATGAGCAGTTCTTC.

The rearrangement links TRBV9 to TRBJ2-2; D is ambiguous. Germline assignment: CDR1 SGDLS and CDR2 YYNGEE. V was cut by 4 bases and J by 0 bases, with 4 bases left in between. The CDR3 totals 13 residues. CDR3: CASSPPNTGELFF. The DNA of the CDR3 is TGTGCCAGCAGCCCTCCGAACACCGGGGAGCTGTTTTTT.

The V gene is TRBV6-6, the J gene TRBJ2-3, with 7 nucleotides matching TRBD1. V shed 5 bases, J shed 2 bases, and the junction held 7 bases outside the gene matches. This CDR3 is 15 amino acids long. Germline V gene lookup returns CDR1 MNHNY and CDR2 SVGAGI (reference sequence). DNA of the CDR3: TGTGCCAGCAGTGTCTCCGGGACAGTCACAGATACGCAGTATTTT. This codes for CASSVSGTVTDTQYF.

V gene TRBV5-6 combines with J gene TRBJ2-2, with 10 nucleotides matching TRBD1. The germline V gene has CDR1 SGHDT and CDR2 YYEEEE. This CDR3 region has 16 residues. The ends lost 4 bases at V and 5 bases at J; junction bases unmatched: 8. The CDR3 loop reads CASSTWTGGSTGELFF. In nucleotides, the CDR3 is TGTGCCAGCAGCACCTGGACAGGGGGTAGTACCGGGGAGCTGTTTTTT.

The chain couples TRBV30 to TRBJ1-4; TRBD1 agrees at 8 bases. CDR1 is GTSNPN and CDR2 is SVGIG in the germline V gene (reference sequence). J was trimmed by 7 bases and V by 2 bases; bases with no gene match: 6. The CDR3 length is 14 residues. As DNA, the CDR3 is TGTGCCTGGAGTAGGCAGGGGGCGGTTGAAAAACTGTTTTTT. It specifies CAWSRQGAVEKLFF.

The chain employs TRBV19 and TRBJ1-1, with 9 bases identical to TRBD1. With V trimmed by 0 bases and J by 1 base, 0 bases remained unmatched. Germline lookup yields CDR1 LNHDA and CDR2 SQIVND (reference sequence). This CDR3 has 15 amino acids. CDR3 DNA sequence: TGTGCCAGTAGTATAGAGGGACAGGGGAACACTGAAGCTTTCTTT. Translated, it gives CASSIEGQGNTEAFF. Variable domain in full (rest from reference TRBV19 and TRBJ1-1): DGGITQSPKYLFRKEGQNVTLSCEQNLNHDAMYWYRQDPGQGLRLIYYSQIVNDFQKGDIAEGYSVSREKKESFPLTVTSAQKNPTAFYLCASSIEGQGNTEAFFGQGTRLTVV.

The CDR3 DNA follows: TGTGCCACTCGCCCCCGGGGATTAATGAACACTGAAGCTTTCTTT. Its protein product is CATRPRGLMNTEAFF. This chain connects TRBV19 to TRBJ1-1; no reliable D call. The germline V gene has CDR1 LNHDA and CDR2 SQIVND (reference sequence). The CDR3 has 15 amino acids. V lost 10 bases to trimming and J lost 0 bases, with 18 bases between them.

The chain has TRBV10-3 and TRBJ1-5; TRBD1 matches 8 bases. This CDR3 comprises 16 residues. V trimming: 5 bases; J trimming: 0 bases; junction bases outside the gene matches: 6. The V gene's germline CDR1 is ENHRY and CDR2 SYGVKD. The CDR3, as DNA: TGTGCCATCAGTCGGGACAGGAGAAATAGCAATCAGCCCCAGCATTTT. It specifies CAISRDRRNSNQPQHF.

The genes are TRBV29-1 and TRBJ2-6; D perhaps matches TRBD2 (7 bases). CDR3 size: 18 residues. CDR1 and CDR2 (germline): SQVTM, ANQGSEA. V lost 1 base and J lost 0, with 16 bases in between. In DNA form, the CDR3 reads TGCAGCGTTGAAGCGGTTGGGGGGGCGATCTCTGGGGCCAACGTCCTGACTTTC. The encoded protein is CSVEAVGGAISGANVLTF.

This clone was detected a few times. CDR3 bases: TGTGCCAGCAGCCGACACTATACATTTGGGGGGGCGCAGAGGACCGGTGGCTACGAGCAGTACTTC. It codes for CASSRHYTFGGAQRTGGYEQYF. The rearrangement links TRBV7-8 to TRBJ2-7; TRBD2 is a possible D gene (7 bases). V lost 5 bases to trimming and J lost 3 bases, with 38 bases between them. The CDR3 spans 22 residues. Germline-derived CDR1 and CDR2 are SGHVS and FQNEAQ. Variable domain in full (rest from reference TRBV7-8 and TRBJ2-7): GAGVSQSPRYKVAKRGQDVALRCDPISGHVSLFWYQQALGQGPEFLTYFQNEAQLDKSGLPSDRFFAERPEGSVSTLKIQRTQQEDSAVYLCASSRHYTFGGAQRTGGYEQYFGPGTRLTVT.

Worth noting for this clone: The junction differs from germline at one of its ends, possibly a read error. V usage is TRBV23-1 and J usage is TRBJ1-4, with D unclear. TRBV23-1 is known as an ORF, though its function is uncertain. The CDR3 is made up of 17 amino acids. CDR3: CASSQSRRSPTSEKLFF. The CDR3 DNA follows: TGCGCCAGCAGTCAATCCCGACGGTCCCCAACTAGTGAAAAACTGTTTTTT.

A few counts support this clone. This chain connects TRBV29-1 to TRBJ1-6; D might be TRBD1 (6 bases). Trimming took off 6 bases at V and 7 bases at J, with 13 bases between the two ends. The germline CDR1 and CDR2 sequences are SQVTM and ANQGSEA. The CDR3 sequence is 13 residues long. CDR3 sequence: CSVKQGGNSPLHF. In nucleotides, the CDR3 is TGCAGCGTGAAACAGGGTGGGAATTCACCCCTCCACTTT. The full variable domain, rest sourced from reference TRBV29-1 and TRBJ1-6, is SAVISQKPSRDICQRGTSLTIQCQVDSQVTMMFWYRQQPGQSLTLIATANQGSEATYESGFVIDKFPISRPNLTFSTLTVSNMSPEDSSIYLCSVKQGGNSPLHFGNGTRLTVT.

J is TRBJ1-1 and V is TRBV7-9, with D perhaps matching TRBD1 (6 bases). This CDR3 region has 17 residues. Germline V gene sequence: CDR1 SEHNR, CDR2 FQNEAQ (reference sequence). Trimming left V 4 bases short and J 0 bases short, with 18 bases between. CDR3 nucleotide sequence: TGTGCCAGCAGCTCTCCGCGACAGGCGACGATGAACACTGAAGCTTTCTTT. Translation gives CASSSPRQATMNTEAFF.

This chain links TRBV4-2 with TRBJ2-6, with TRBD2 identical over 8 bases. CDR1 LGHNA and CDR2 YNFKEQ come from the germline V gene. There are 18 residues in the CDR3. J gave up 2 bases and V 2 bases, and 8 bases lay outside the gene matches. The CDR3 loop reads CASSQTPAGEAGANVLTF. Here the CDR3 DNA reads TGTGCCAGCAGCCAAACGCCAGCGGGAGAAGCTGGGGCCAACGTCCTGACTTTC.

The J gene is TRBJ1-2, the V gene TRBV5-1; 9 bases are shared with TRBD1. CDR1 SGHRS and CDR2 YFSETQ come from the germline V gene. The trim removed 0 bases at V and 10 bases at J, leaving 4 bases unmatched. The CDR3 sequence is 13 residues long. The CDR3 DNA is TGCGCCAGCAGCTTGGAGGGGACAGGGTTCTACACCTTC. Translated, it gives CASSLEGTGFYTF.